This TCR beta chain derives from a study of cytomegalovirus exposure and HLA in healthy donors (dated by TCRdb to about 2017). Notes on the research overall: According to a later analysis, the 120 or so validation repertoires were produced on the same platform as the 600 to 850 repertoires of the first cohort. The study combined high-throughput TCR immunosequencing, statistical association of individual TCRs with disease status, and machine learning to predict cytomegalovirus infection status. Besides the first cohort of some 670 subjects, a separate validation cohort made up of 90 to 150 different subjects was used. The aim of the study was to test whether cataloging public T cell receptors could identify signatures of past pathogen exposure.

Broad study findings and their caveats: Most TCR sequences were seen in very few donors, while some public TCRs were found in many individuals. The authors suggested that the approach could potentially be extended to other disease states and immunological phenotypes. A later analysis had no HLA typing for the validation cohort, so co-occurrence there was scored across all 130 or so repertoires. Of the cluster scores, roughly 95% were above 0 in a later analysis, which found that TCRs clustered in the first cohort also tended to co-occur in the 120 or so validation repertoires. In both the original and validation cohorts, the classifier was reported to diagnose cytomegalovirus status with high specificity and sensitivity. A few of the identified cytomegalovirus-associated TCR beta chains were confirmed in vitro to be specific for cytomegalovirus antigens. The study listed 164 TCR beta chains as associated with cytomegalovirus.

Donors formed part of the validation cohort, which comprised over a hundred subjects and was distinct from the first cohort of 666 subjects. In the case of this clone: Its antigen is unknown. No base qualities exist here, and no much larger clone lies one base off it.

Preparation of the library involved the immunoSEQ multiplex PCR assay. As for how the authors treated the data: A statistical classification framework was built to diagnose cytomegalovirus status from the catalog of TCR beta chain sequences. Held by TCRdb, this immuneACCESS table contains in-frame sequences only and omits some clones. Under half of the omission traces to an unresolved V gene where checked; the cause of the rest is unknown. That table gives V, J and clone size, and the DNA gave D and trimming. This sample is represented by some 84,000 clones; roughly 93% of them were singletons. The biggest ten clones account for about 1.9% of the sample. Unmatched junction bases come to 5, with V trimmed by 9 bases and J by 5 bases. There are 13 amino acids in the CDR3, from cysteine to phenylalanine inclusive. CDR3 DNA only is kept here, 39 bases in frame from base 1. As encoded in the germline V gene (reference sequence), CDR1 is LNHDA while CDR2 is SQIVND.

Sequenced: PBMCs. The V and J genes are TRBV19 and TRBJ1-4; TRBD1 aligns with 8 central bases. The receptor comes from a man under 40 in good health and CMV-seronegative. CDR3 reads: CASRDRGNEKLFF. The DNA sequence is as follows: TGTGCCAGCCGAGACAGGGGAAATGAAAAACTGTTTTTT.